This TCR beta chain was found in a study of T-cell memory formation after mild COVID-19. Findings and caveats of the study: Clones from the second wave (peaking day 37) had unconfirmed SARS-CoV-2 specificity.

TCRdb processed the 5' RACE reads anew with MiXCR; each CDR3 protein has one entry. The sample lists some 210,000 distinct CDR3 sequences; roughly 27% were seen once. V was clipped by 4 bases and J by 0 bases, with 14 bases between them. The CDR3 runs 16 residues. CDR1 is LGHDT, CDR2 YNNKEL, per germline (reference sequence). Worth noting for this clonotype: As yet, its antigen is unknown.

Material: PBMCs or a T cell subset sorted from them (not recorded which). The sequence was collected from an adult woman who had mild COVID-19 (a few samples of this study predate the infection). Cell type and time point are not known. V gene TRBV3-1 combines with J gene TRBJ2-3; a weak D match, TRBD2 (6 bases). The CDR3 DNA is TGTGCCAGCAGCCGGACTACTTGGCCCAGCACAGATACGCAGTATTTT. Its translation: CASSRTTWPSTDTQYF.